Included here is one T cell receptor (beta chain) sequence, with context. The antigen is not known. The data were obtained in a study of T cell responses to AZD1222 COVID-19 vaccine. Clones were sequenced by immunoSEQ multiplex PCR, and TCRdb holds only the in-frame ones, with some missing. This sample carries about 120,000 clones, roughly nine tenths of them seen once, and the ten largest clones take around 3%. The CDR3 runs to 14 residues. With 2 bases clipped from V and 12 bases from J, the junction kept 13 bases outside the gene matches. In germline, CDR1 is GTSNPN, CDR2 SVGIG (reference sequence). General study results and limits: Repertoires in all cases were sampled only once the peak T cell response had passed.

Sample: peripheral blood, taken 28 days after the second AZD1222 dose. The chain recombines TRBV30 with TRBJ1-2; 9 positions agree with TRBD1. The clonotype comes from an adult who received the AZD1222 COVID-19 vaccine. CDR3 DNA sequence: TGTGCCTGGAGTACCACAAGGACAGGGGCTTCTAACACCTTC. It encodes CAWSTTRTGASNTF.